A single sample gave rise to the 29 T cell receptor beta chains below, sequenced in a study of glioma-infiltrating T cells after dendritic cell vaccination. As for time point: after dendritic cell vaccination, including at tumor progression/relapse. TCRdb's copy holds only in-frame clones and misses some; the assay was immunoSEQ multiplex PCR. The data contain over 75,000 clones, about 81% of them singletons. The material sequenced was blood, taken after dendritic cell vaccination. These receptors all stem from a human donor with glioblastoma.

The chain has TRBV11-2 and TRBJ1-1; D unresolved. The V gene lost 5 bases and the J gene lost 1 base, with 17 bases spanning the gap. Germline-derived CDR1 and CDR2 are SGHAT and FQNNGV. The CDR3 covers 16 residues. As DNA, the CDR3 is TGTGCCAGCAGCCCCGGAGCTGCCTGGTCGAACACTGAAGCTTTCTTT. As protein: CASSPGAAWSNTEAFF.

CDR3 in DNA: TGCGCCAGCAGCTTGGCCCTCTACACCGGGGGTCATGGCTACACCTTC. Protein sequence: CASSLALYTGGHGYTF. V and J are TRBV5-1 and TRBJ1-2, with D possibly TRBD1 on 5 matching bases. CDR3 length: 16 residues. The V and J ends lost 0 bases and 6 bases respectively, with 18 bases between them. Germline CDR1 reads SGHRS; CDR2 reads YFSETQ.

This clone was seen more than once but under ten times. Without the conserved terminal phenylalanine or tryptophan, this CDR3 likely stems from a read error. No DNA is shown, since the ends of the CDR3 on it are uncertain; the CDR3 is the one TCRdb lists. V gene TRBV6-4 combines with J gene TRBJ2-2; the table assigns TRBD1, which was not confirmed against the DNA. Germline V gene lookup returns CDR1 MRHNA and CDR2 SNTAGT. The CDR3 length equals 9 residues, ends included. The CDR3 sequence: CASSDSKVG.

This chain joins TRBV6-1 and TRBJ2-3; TRBD2 is a possible D gene (7 bases). The CDR3 is made up of 16 amino acids. Germline V gene sequence: CDR1 MNHNS, CDR2 SASEGT. Trimming left V 4 bases short and J 4 bases short, with 18 bases between. CDR3 in DNA: TGTGCCAGCAGTGCTACGCAGAGGGGGGGCCCAGATACGCAGTATTTT. It translates to CASSATQRGGPDTQYF.

The table lists this clone with a count of one. This chain uses TRBV5-1 with TRBJ1-1, with 9 bases matching TRBD1. In germline, CDR1 is SGHRS, CDR2 YFSETQ. Trimming cost V 4 bases and J 8 bases; bases outside gene matches: 9. This CDR3 comprises 14 residues. The CDR3 here is CASSPTWDRVEAFF. CDR3 DNA: TGCGCCAGCAGCCCCACTTGGGACAGGGTCGAAGCTTTCTTT.

The CDR3 DNA follows: TGTGCCAGCAGCCATAGGGAGGGGCCCCAGCATTTT. It translates to CASSHREGPQHF. The chain links TRBV11-2 to TRBJ1-5; D not resolved. The germline V gene encodes CDR1 SGHAT and CDR2 FQNNGV. Trimming took off 5 bases at V and 9 bases at J, with 11 bases between the two ends. The CDR3 extends over 12 amino acids.

CDR3 sequence: CASSRRGGDDGYTF. The DNA of the CDR3 is TGTGCCAGCTCAAGGCGTGGGGGGGACGATGGCTACACCTTC. The chain is built from TRBV18 and TRBJ1-2; tentatively, D is TRBD1 (5 bases). The CDR3 spans 14 residues. The germline gives CDR1 KGHSH, CDR2 LQKENI. The ends were cut back, 5 bases at V and 6 bases at J, with 16 bases in the middle.

The chain couples TRBV6-1 to TRBJ1-4, with D possibly TRBD1 on 5 matching bases. CDR1 is MNHNS and CDR2 is SASEGT in the germline V gene. Trimming took off 7 bases at V and 3 bases at J, with 12 bases between the two ends. The CDR3 runs 14 residues. The CDR3 DNA sequence: TGTGCCAGCACCAATAGGGGCTCTAATGAAAAACTGTTTTTT. As protein: CASTNRGSNEKLFF.

The rearrangement joins TRBV2 to TRBJ2-5; 9 nucleotides match TRBD2. The CDR3 consists of 15 residues. J gave up 3 bases and V 3 bases, and 5 bases lay outside the gene matches. Germline-derived CDR1 and CDR2 are SNHLY and FYNNEI. As DNA, the CDR3 is TGTGCCAGCAGTGAGGGCGGGGGGGCTAAAGAGACCCAGTACTTC. It is translated as CASSEGGGAKETQYF.

This chain links TRBV18 with TRBJ1-1; no reliable D call. Trimming stripped 1 base from V and 0 bases from J, with 9 bases between. Germline CDR1 reads KGHSH; CDR2 reads LQKENI. The CDR3 sequence is 15 residues long. In DNA, the CDR3 is TGTGCCAGCTCACCACGCGGGCCCATGAACACTGAAGCTTTCTTT. Residues: CASSPRGPMNTEAFF.

The chain links TRBV5-1 to TRBJ1-2, with 8 nucleotides matching TRBD1. The germline gives CDR1 SGHRS, CDR2 YFSETQ. V lost 4 bases, J lost 8 bases, and 7 bases stayed unmatched. The CDR3 spans 13 residues. CDR3 sequence: CASSVEGQEGYTF. The CDR3 nucleotides read TGCGCCAGCAGCGTCGAGGGACAGGAAGGCTACACCTTC.

The rearrangement links TRBV7-9 to TRBJ2-1; 9 bases are a match to TRBD1. V dropped 2 bases and J dropped 0; count of bases not matched to a gene: 5. Germline CDR1 reads SEHNR; CDR2 reads FQNEAQ (reference sequence). The CDR3 covers 17 residues. CDR3 region: CASSLLGTGSSYNEQFF. The CDR3 DNA follows: TGTGCCAGCAGCTTATTGGGGACAGGGAGCTCCTACAATGAGCAGTTCTTC.

The CDR3 nucleotides are TGCGCCAGCAGCGGCGGCCCGGGACAGACTGCAACTAATGAAAAACTGTTTTTT. Protein sequence: CASSGGPGQTATNEKLFF. The rearrangement joins TRBV5-1 to TRBJ1-4, with 7 bases lining up with TRBD1. CDR3 length equals 18 residues. Germline loops: CDR1 SGHRS, CDR2 YFSETQ. Trimming cost V 4 bases and J 0 bases; bases outside gene matches: 12.

The rearrangement links TRBV14 to TRBJ2-7, with 7 bases matching TRBD2. V gave up 5 bases and J gave up 1 base; unmatched junction bases: 5. The CDR3 is made up of 14 amino acids. The V gene's germline CDR1 is SGHDN and CDR2 FVKESK. DNA of the CDR3: TGTGCCAGCAGCTTCGGCGGGGGTTCCTACGAGCAGTACGTC. It encodes CASSFGGGSYEQYV.

V gene TRBV2 combines with J gene TRBJ2-2; D remains ambiguous. The CDR3 loop spans 13 amino acids. Trimming removed 5 bases from V and 5 bases from J, with 9 bases in between. The germline V gene has CDR1 SNHLY and CDR2 FYNNEI. This CDR3 is CASSLEFTGELFF. CDR3 bases: TGTGCCAGCAGTTTGGAGTTTACCGGGGAGCTGTTTTTT.

CDR3 residues: CASSVGGTYNEQFF. Here the CDR3 DNA reads TGTGCCAGCAGCGTCGGGGGAACCTACAATGAGCAGTTCTTC. The rearrangement joins TRBV9 to TRBJ2-1, with a weak D call TRBD2 (6 bases). V shed 2 bases and J shed 2 bases, with 8 bases lying between them. The CDR3 loop spans 14 amino acids. Germline-derived CDR1 and CDR2 are SGDLS and YYNGEE. Filled out from reference TRBV9 and TRBJ2-1, the complete variable domain reads DSGVTQTPKHLITATGQRVTLRCSPRSGDLSVYWYQQSLDQGLQFLIQYYNGEERAKGNILERFSAQQFPDLHSELNLSSLELGDSALYFCASSVGGTYNEQFFGPGTRLTVL.

V usage is TRBV19 and J usage is TRBJ1-2, with TRBD1 identical over 8 bases. Germline lookup yields CDR1 LNHDA and CDR2 SQIVND (reference sequence). J gave up 4 bases and V 5 bases, and 15 bases lay outside the gene matches. The CDR3 totals 17 residues. CDR3 nucleotide sequence: TGTGCCAGTAGTTCTCAGAATAATCCGGGACAGGTCTATGGCTACACCTTC. Translation gives CASSSQNNPGQVYGYTF.

The chain is built from TRBV9 and TRBJ2-3; 10 bases map to TRBD2. CDR3 length: 16 amino acids. CDR1 is SGDLS, CDR2 YYNGEE, per germline. Losses at the gene ends were 0 bases for V and 4 bases for J; bases not matched to a gene: 5. CDR3 residues: CASSVERAGGADTQYF. DNA for the CDR3: TGTGCCAGCAGCGTAGAGAGAGCGGGAGGGGCAGATACGCAGTATTTT.

The rearrangement links TRBV30 to TRBJ1-2; possibly TRBD1 for D (6 bases). There are 13 residues in the CDR3. Trimming shortened V by 4 bases and J by 0 bases, and 9 bases separated the two germline ends. From germline, CDR1 is GTSNPN and CDR2 SVGIG (reference sequence). The CDR3 sequence: CAWTKGANYGYTF. CDR3 coding DNA: TGTGCCTGGACAAAGGGGGCTAACTATGGCTACACCTTC.

This clone was seen more than once but under ten times. This chain connects TRBV19 to TRBJ1-1; a weak D match, TRBD1 (6 bases). Germline V lookup: CDR1 LNHDA, CDR2 SQIVND (reference sequence). Trimming cost V 5 bases and J 0 bases, with 13 bases left between them. CDR3 size: 15 residues. CDR3 amino acids: CASSPWGGLNTEAFF. CDR3 DNA sequence: TGTGCCAGTAGTCCCTGGGGGGGCCTGAACACTGAAGCTTTCTTT.

The rearrangement links TRBV6-1 to TRBJ2-5; perhaps TRBD1 as D (5 bases). Germline V gene data show CDR1 as MNHNS and CDR2 as SASEGT. This CDR3 region has 15 residues. Trimming cost V 7 bases and J 0 bases, with 15 bases left between them. This CDR3 reads CASKRNDRYQETQYF. The CDR3 nucleotides read TGTGCCAGCAAGAGAAACGACAGATACCAAGAGACCCAGTACTTC.

The V and J genes are TRBV10-3 and TRBJ1-5; D is ambiguous. The germline CDR1 and CDR2 sequences are ENHRY and SYGVKD. V was shortened by 1 base and J by 3 bases, with 10 bases between the two germline ends. This CDR3 is built from 15 residues. CDR3 amino acids: CAISELDGVNQPQHF. In nucleotides, the CDR3 is TGTGCCATCAGTGAGTTAGACGGAGTCAATCAGCCCCAGCATTTT.

This clone was recorded a few times. This rearrangement joins TRBV30 to TRBJ1-4; D is undetermined. Trimming shortened V by 4 bases and J by 4 bases, and 13 bases separated the two germline ends. Germline values: CDR1 GTSNPN, CDR2 SVGIG (reference sequence). This CDR3 has 14 residues. CDR3 sequence: CAWNTGVGNEKLFF. The CDR3 bases are TGTGCCTGGAATACGGGAGTAGGTAATGAAAAACTGTTTTTT. Full variable domain (rest looked up from reference TRBV30 and TRBJ1-4): SQTIHQWPATLVQPVGSPLSLECTVEGTSNPNLYWYRQAAGRGLQLLFYSVGIGQISSEVPQNLSASRPQDRQFILSSKKLLLSDSGFYLCAWNTGVGNEKLFFGSGTQLSVL.

This chain uses TRBV30 with TRBJ2-2; D might be TRBD2 (5 bases). The CDR3 contains 13 residues. V lost 1 base and J 7 bases, leaving 10 bases between the germline ends. The germline V gene has CDR1 GTSNPN and CDR2 SVGIG (reference sequence). The CDR3 loop reads CAWSELAGGELFF. CDR3 DNA sequence: TGTGCCTGGAGTGAGCTAGCCGGCGGGGAGCTGTTTTTT.

The rearrangement joins TRBV7-3 to TRBJ2-2, with D perhaps TRBD2 (5 bases). CDR1 is SGHTA and CDR2 is FQGTGA in the germline V gene. The CDR3 contains 15 residues. V lost 2 bases to trimming and J lost 7 bases, with 14 bases between them. Here the CDR3 DNA reads TGTGCCAGCAGCTTATTGTTCATAACTAGCGGGGAGCTGTTTTTT. It codes for CASSLLFITSGELFF. Drawing the rest from reference TRBV7-3 and TRBJ2-2, the complete variable domain is GAGVSQTPSNKVTEKGKYVELRCDPISGHTALYWYRQSLGQGPEFLIYFQGTGAADDSGLPNDRFFAVRPEGSVSTLKIQRTERGDSAVYLCASSLLFITSGELFFGEGSRLTVL.

The chain joins TRBV5-1 to TRBJ2-1, with 9 nucleotides matching TRBD1. Germline V gene data show CDR1 as SGHRS and CDR2 as YFSETQ. The V and J ends lost 4 bases and 8 bases, in that order; junction bases with no gene match: 7. This CDR3 is built from 14 residues. CDR3 loop: CASSGGDRADEQFF. The CDR3 DNA reads TGCGCCAGCAGCGGGGGGGACAGGGCGGATGAGCAGTTCTTC. The complete variable domain, with remaining parts taken from reference TRBV5-1 and TRBJ2-1, reads KAGVTQTPRYLIKTRGQQVTLSCSPISGHRSVSWYQQTPGQGLQFLFEYFSETQRNKGNFPGRFSGRQFSNSRSEMNVSTLELGDSALYLCASSGGDRADEQFFGPGTRLTVL.

This clone has a handful of counts. V usage is TRBV10-3 and J usage is TRBJ2-7; the match to TRBD2 covers 13 bases. The CDR3 totals 12 residues. Per the germline V gene, CDR1 is ENHRY and CDR2 is SYGVKD. CDR3 sequence: CAISQGLAGVIV. For the CDR3, the DNA is TGTGCCATCAGTCAAGGACTAGCGGGAGTTATCGTC.

The chain couples TRBV5-1 to TRBJ2-5, with a possible D match to TRBD2 (6 bases). There are 14 residues in the CDR3. Per the germline V gene, CDR1 is SGHRS and CDR2 is YFSETQ. The V gene lost 2 bases and the J gene lost 1 base, with 9 bases spanning the gap. CDR3 residues: CASSFTSTQETQYF. DNA of the CDR3: TGCGCCAGCAGCTTTACTAGCACCCAAGAGACCCAGTACTTC.

The chain couples TRBV5-1 to TRBJ2-3; D gene unclear. V was shortened by 0 bases and J by 6 bases, with 11 bases between the two germline ends. CDR3 length: 14 residues. Germline V gene sequence: CDR1 SGHRS, CDR2 YFSETQ. The CDR3 bases are TGCGCCAGCAGCTTGGCCGGTGATGCGGATACGCAGTATTTT. Its translation: CASSLAGDADTQYF.